This TCR beta chain was retrieved from a study of Ad26.COV2.S vaccination and SARS-CoV-2 variants. Study-level information: Recipients of Ad26.COV2.S got it intramuscularly, once or twice 56 days apart. Study-level results: Researchers reported similar non-spike TCR breadth in vaccine and placebo recipients.

The table came from immunoSEQ multiplex PCR; TCRdb's copy has only in-frame clones and leaves some out. The sample has roughly 400,000 clones; 70% to 90% are singletons. Treatment: some 20 received Ad26.COV2.S at low or high dose, single or two shots; about 5 received placebo; per-sample allocation not given. At day 63 after the first vaccine or placebo injection, samples were drawn. The vaccine antigen was prefusion-stabilized Wuhan SARS-CoV-2 spike. Per germline, CDR1 MNHEY and CDR2 SMNVEV (reference sequence). The J segment lost 8 bases and the V segment lost 5 bases, leaving 9 bases of the junction unmatched. The CDR3 contains 15 residues. A word on this clone: Its antigen is not known.

Here the sequenced sample was peripheral blood, taken in a trial of Ad26.COV2.S vaccine versus placebo. The gene calls are TRBV27 and TRBJ2-4; the match to TRBD2 covers 10 bases. This TCR was recovered from a person between 18 and 65 years old who received the Ad26.COV2.S COVID-19 vaccine or a placebo. This chain's CDR3 is CASSETSGWLDIQYF. CDR3 DNA: TGTGCCAGCAGTGAGACTAGCGGGTGGTTGGACATTCAGTACTTC.